Below, one T cell receptor (beta chain) is given with its context. This record comes from a study of cytomegalovirus exposure and HLA in healthy donors. CDR3 length: 16 residues. Germline loops: CDR1 SGHRS, CDR2 YFSETQ. Germline trimming cut 4 bases from V and 6 bases from J; bases unmatched to any gene: 7. In the PCR, 60 Vbeta and 13 Jbeta primers were used. The protocol was immunoSEQ multiplex PCR, while the TCRdb copy is restricted to in-frame clones and leaves out a portion. Its table lists roughly 120,000 clones. The receptor's source is a man between 40 and 49 years old in good health and CMV-seropositive. This chain connects TRBV5-1 to TRBJ2-2; 12 bases align to TRBD1. Source material: PBMCs. CDR3 nucleotides: TGCGCCAGCAGCATCACGGGACAGGGGGCCGCCGGGGAGCTGTTTTTT. The encoded protein is CASSITGQGAAGELFF.